This T cell receptor (beta chain) comes out of a study of PD-L1 blockade in urothelial cancer. Study background: It was around 2014 that patients started atezolizumab at 1,200 mg intravenously every 3 weeks. Researchers looked at the blood 3 weeks (second dose) and 6 weeks after treatment began. A median blood sample held approximately 150,000 T cells and more than 80,000 unique TCRs. Findings and caveats of the study: Expansion of tumor-associated blood clones at 3 weeks was greater in durable-benefit patients.

The J segment lost 6 bases and the V segment lost 0 bases, leaving 13 bases of the junction unmatched. CDR1 ENHRY and CDR2 SYGVKD come from the germline V gene. The CDR3 contains 17 residues. Points on this clone: Its antigen is currently unknown.

Produced via immunoSEQ multiplex PCR; TCRdb's table is partial and in-frame only. The sample contains 50,000 to 55,000 clones, around 75% of which appear only once. The sample's time point: pretreatment peripheral blood. This material consisted of PBMCs, taken around atezolizumab (anti-PD-L1) treatment. The clonotype originates from a man aged 65 to 85 with urothelial cancer. This chain joins TRBV10-3 and TRBJ2-7, with 8 bases fitting TRBD2. The CDR3 region is CAISESPLAVLPREQYF. The CDR3, as DNA: TGTGCCATCAGTGAGTCCCCACTAGCGGTCCTACCTCGCGAGCAGTACTTC.